This is a list of T cell receptor beta chains from one sample in a study of Graves' ophthalmopathy and Graves' hyperthyroidism. TCRdb reanalysed the multiplex PCR reads using MiXCR and keeps one entry per CDR3 protein. The repertoire holds about 620,000 distinct CDR3 sequences, approximately 22% seen once, with 7.1% in the top ten. Sequencing was performed on peripheral blood. The receptor source for this set is a woman aged 18 to 35 with stable Graves' hyperthyroidism. Some clones in this sample may be carry-over from other donors' samples. The CDR3 runs from the conserved cysteine through the conserved F or W. The order of the fields is V gene, clone size, J gene, D gene, CDR3 protein, CDR3 DNA. A D gene is named only where the DNA matches it firmly. Where a row states a size, it is once, few, many or the class of an expanded clone; other rows omit it.

V gene: TRBV28; clone size: many; J gene: TRBJ1-1; D gene: .; CDR3 protein: CASSFQRTEAFF; CDR3 DNA: TGTGCCAGCAGTTTCCAGAGGACTGAAGCTTTCTTT
V gene: TRBV6-1; clone size: .; J gene: TRBJ1-1; D gene: TRBD1; CDR3 protein: CATTGTVNTEAFF; CDR3 DNA: TGTGCCACAACCGGGACAGTAAACACTGAAGCTTTCTTT
V gene: TRBV7-3; clone size: .; J gene: TRBJ2-1; D gene: TRBD2; CDR3 protein: CASSPYSGSEYNEKFF; CDR3 DNA: TGTGCCAGCAGCCCTTATAGCGGGAGCGAATACAATGAGAAGTTCTTC
V gene: TRBV6-1; clone size: many; J gene: TRBJ1-1; D gene: .; CDR3 protein: CASSARVGDTEAFF; CDR3 DNA: TGTGCCAGCAGTGCGCGTGTAGGGGACACTGAAGCTTTCTTT
V gene: TRBV12-3/TRBV12-4; clone size: .; J gene: TRBJ2-2; D gene: .; CDR3 protein: CASTEPLARRHGELFF; CDR3 DNA: TGTGCCAGCACCGAACCGCTAGCTCGTCGGCACGGGGAGCTGTTTTTT
V gene: TRBV11-2; clone size: .; J gene: TRBJ2-7; D gene: .; CDR3 protein: CASSFSAQYPTLPEEQYF; CDR3 DNA: TGTGCCAGCAGCTTCTCTGCTCAGTACCCGACCCTCCCTGAGGAGCAGTACTTC
V gene: TRBV6-1; clone size: .; J gene: TRBJ1-2; D gene: .; CDR3 protein: CASSEGERGYTF; CDR3 DNA: TGTGCCAGCAGTGAAGGGGAGCGTGGCTACACCTTC
V gene: TRBV20-1; clone size: many; J gene: TRBJ2-7; D gene: TRBD2; CDR3 protein: CSAGGTSGSGEQYF; CDR3 DNA: TGCAGTGCCGGCGGGACTAGCGGGAGTGGGGAGCAGTACTTC
V gene: TRBV20-1; clone size: many; J gene: TRBJ1-2; D gene: .; CDR3 protein: CSASLTGIDYGYTF; CDR3 DNA: TGCAGTGCTAGCCTTACAGGGATCGACTATGGCTACACCTTC
V gene: TRBV2; clone size: many; J gene: TRBJ2-5; D gene: .; CDR3 protein: CASRGAEARETQYF; CDR3 DNA: TGTGCCAGCAGAGGGGCTGAGGCCAGGGAGACCCAGTACTTC
V gene: TRBV6-1; clone size: many; J gene: TRBJ2-7; D gene: TRBD2; CDR3 protein: CASSTGLAYEQYF; CDR3 DNA: TGTGCCAGCAGTACGGGACTAGCGTACGAGCAGTACTTC
V gene: TRBV12-3/TRBV12-4; clone size: .; J gene: TRBJ1-1; D gene: .; CDR3 protein: CAKGLNEGRITEAFF; CDR3 DNA: TGTGCCAAGGGCCTTAACGAGGGGCGGATCACTGAAGCTTTCTTT
V gene: TRBV10-3; clone size: many; J gene: TRBJ1-1; D gene: TRBD1; CDR3 protein: CAKTQGESMNTEAFF; CDR3 DNA: TGTGCCAAAACACAGGGGGAGTCTATGAACACTGAAGCTTTCTTT
V gene: TRBV12-3/TRBV12-4; clone size: .; J gene: TRBJ1-1; D gene: .; CDR3 protein: CASTQSTVNTEAFF; CDR3 DNA: TGTGCCAGCACCCAATCGACAGTGAACACTGAAGCTTTCTTT
V gene: TRBV12-3/TRBV12-4; clone size: once; J gene: TRBJ2-2; D gene: .; CDR3 protein: CASTRPGELFF; CDR3 DNA: TGTGCCAGCACTAGACCCGGGGAGCTGTTTTTT